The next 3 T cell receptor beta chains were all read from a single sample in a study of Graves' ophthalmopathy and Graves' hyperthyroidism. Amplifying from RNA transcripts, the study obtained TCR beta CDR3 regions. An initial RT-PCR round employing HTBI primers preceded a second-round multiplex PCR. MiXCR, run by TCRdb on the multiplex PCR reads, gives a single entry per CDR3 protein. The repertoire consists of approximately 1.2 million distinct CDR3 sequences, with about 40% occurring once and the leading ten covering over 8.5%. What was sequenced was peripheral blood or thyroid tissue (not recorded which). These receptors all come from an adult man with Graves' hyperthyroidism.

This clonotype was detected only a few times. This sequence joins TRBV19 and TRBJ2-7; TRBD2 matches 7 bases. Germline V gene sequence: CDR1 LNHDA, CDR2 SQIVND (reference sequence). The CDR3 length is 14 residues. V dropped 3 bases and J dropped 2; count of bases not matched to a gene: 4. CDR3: CASSMVAGAYEQYF. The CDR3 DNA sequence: TGTGCCAGTAGTATGGTAGCGGGTGCCTACGAGCAGTACTTC. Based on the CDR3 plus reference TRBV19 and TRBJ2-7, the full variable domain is DGGITQSPKYLFRKEGQNVTLSCEQNLNHDAMYWYRQDPGQGLRLIYYSQIVNDFQKGDIAEGYSVSREKKESFPLTVTSAQKNPTAFYLCASSMVAGAYEQYFGPGTRLTVT.

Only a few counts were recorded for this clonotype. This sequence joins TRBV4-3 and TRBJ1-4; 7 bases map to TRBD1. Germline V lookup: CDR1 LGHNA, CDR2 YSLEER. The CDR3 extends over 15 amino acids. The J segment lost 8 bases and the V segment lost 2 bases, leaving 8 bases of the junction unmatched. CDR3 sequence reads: CASSQSTGQHEKLFF. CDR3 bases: TGCGCCAGCAGCCAATCGACAGGGCAACACGAAAAACTGTTTTTT.

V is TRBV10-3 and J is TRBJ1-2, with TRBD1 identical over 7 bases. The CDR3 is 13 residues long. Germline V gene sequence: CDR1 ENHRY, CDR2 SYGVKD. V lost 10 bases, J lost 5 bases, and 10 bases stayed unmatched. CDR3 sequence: CASRRDSTYGYTF. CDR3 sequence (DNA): TGTGCCAGCAGGCGGGACAGCACTTATGGCTACACCTTC.